Each of the 14 T cell receptor beta chains below was sequenced from the same sample in a study of blood T cell repertoires in COVID-19. The data were produced by immunoSEQ multiplex PCR, yet TCRdb's version contains in-frame clones alone and is incomplete. Of about 75,000 clones listed, around 90% are singletons. Sequencing was carried out using peripheral blood. The source is a woman aged 45 to 65 with acute or convalescent COVID-19.

The table lists this clone with many counts. The chain employs TRBV6-2 or TRBV6-3 and TRBJ2-1; TRBD2 agrees at 7 bases. CDR1 and CDR2 from the germline V gene are MNHEY and SVGEGT. The CDR3 contains 14 residues. The J segment lost 9 bases and the V segment lost 6 bases, leaving 11 bases of the junction unmatched. The CDR3 sequence is CASSRGLGMAEQFF. CDR3 bases: TGTGCCAGCAGCCGAGGACTAGGAATGGCTGAGCAGTTCTTC.

The rearrangement links TRBV11-1 to TRBJ2-2; 7 nucleotides agree with TRBD2. Germline V CDR1 and CDR2: SGHAT, FQDESV (reference sequence). Germline trimming cut 3 bases from V and 1 base from J; bases unmatched to any gene: 2. This CDR3 is built from 15 residues. CDR3 DNA: TGTGCCAGCAGCTTGGGCGGGGGGAACACCGGGGAGCTGTTTTTT. The encoded protein is CASSLGGGNTGELFF.

V usage is TRBV13 and J usage is TRBJ2-1; a possible D gene is TRBD2 (5 bases). CDR3 size: 16 residues. Trimming took off 5 bases at V and 3 bases at J, with 17 bases between the two ends. The germline V gene has CDR1 PRHDT and CDR2 FYEKMQ (reference sequence). CDR3 residues: CASSPLGSSYYNEQFF. In DNA, the CDR3 is TGTGCCAGCAGCCCCTTGGGGAGTTCGTACTACAATGAGCAGTTCTTC. Based on the CDR3 plus reference TRBV13 and TRBJ2-1, the full variable domain is AAGVIQSPRHLIKEKRETATLKCYPIPRHDTVYWYQQGPGQDPQFLISFYEKMQSDKGSIPDRFSAQQFSDYHSELNMSSLELGDSALYFCASSPLGSSYYNEQFFGPGTRLTVL.

The rearrangement uses TRBV6-5 and TRBJ1-1; 7 nucleotides align to TRBD1. Trimming removed 6 bases from V and 11 bases from J; junction bases left unmatched: 15. From germline, CDR1 is MNHEY and CDR2 SVGAGI. This CDR3 region has 14 residues. CDR3: CASREINTGEKAFF. The CDR3 region has the DNA TGTGCCAGCAGAGAGATCAACACAGGGGAAAAGGCTTTCTTT.

The chain links TRBV12-3 or TRBV12-4 to TRBJ2-7; the D gene is possibly TRBD2 (5 bases). CDR3 length: 12 residues. V was cut by 6 bases and J by 6 bases, with 12 bases left in between. In nucleotides, the CDR3 is TGTGCCAGCAGCCCAGGAGGAGCCGAGCAGTACTTC. This codes for CASSPGGAEQYF.

The V and J genes are TRBV5-6 and TRBJ2-1; possible D gene TRBD1, 6 bases. This CDR3 comprises 13 residues. Trimming removed 4 bases at V and 7 bases at J, with 12 bases between. Per the germline V gene, CDR1 is SGHDT and CDR2 is YYEEEE. The CDR3 DNA sequence: TGTGCCAGCAGCCGGACAGTAAAAAATGAGCAGTTCTTC. Encoded protein: CASSRTVKNEQFF. The variable domain in full, with the rest retrieved from reference TRBV5-6 and TRBJ2-1, is DAGVTQSPTHLIKTRGQQVTLRCSPKSGHDTVSWYQQALGQGPQFIFQYYEEEERQRGNFPDRFSGHQFPNYSSELNVNALLLGDSALYLCASSRTVKNEQFFGPGTRLTVL.

The chain recombines TRBV11-2 with TRBJ1-1; D may be TRBD1 (6 bases). Trimming removed 1 base at V and 6 bases at J, with 12 bases between. From germline, CDR1 is SGHAT and CDR2 FQNNGV. There are 14 residues in the CDR3. In nucleotides, the CDR3 is TGTGCCAGCAGCTTAGTGGGAGGGGGGTCTGAAGCTTTCTTT. Encoded protein: CASSLVGGGSEAFF.

The rearrangement uses TRBV7-8 and TRBJ1-4, with D perhaps matching TRBD1 (6 bases). V lost 5 bases to trimming and J lost 2 bases, with 9 bases between them. The length of the CDR3 is 14 residues. Germline CDR1 reads SGHVS; CDR2 reads FQNEAQ. CDR3: CASSPTGTNEKLFF. The CDR3 DNA reads as TGTGCCAGCAGCCCTACAGGGACTAATGAAAAACTGTTTTTT.

In DNA, the CDR3 is TGTGCCAGCAGTGGGGACAGGGGGAACACCGGGGAGCTGTTTTTT. This sequence encodes CASSGDRGNTGELFF. The chain links TRBV2 to TRBJ2-2, with TRBD1 identical over 10 bases. Trimming removed 4 bases from V and 1 base from J; junction bases left unmatched: 0. Germline assignment: CDR1 SNHLY and CDR2 FYNNEI. CDR3 length: 15 amino acids.

V gene TRBV28 combines with J gene TRBJ1-6; tentatively, D is TRBD1 (5 bases). The CDR3 sequence is 14 residues long. Germline loops: CDR1 MDHEN, CDR2 SYDVKM. Trimming shortened V by 7 bases and J by 11 bases, and 18 bases separated the two germline ends. CDR3 sequence reads: CASTHRTGGAPLHF. Written as DNA, the CDR3 is TGTGCCAGCACACACCGAACAGGAGGGGCACCCCTCCACTTT.

The rearrangement links TRBV30 to TRBJ1-6; no definite D call. Germline V gene sequence: CDR1 GTSNPN, CDR2 SVGIG (reference sequence). The ends were cut back, 1 base at V and 7 bases at J, with 20 bases in the middle. This CDR3 region has 17 residues. CDR3 coding DNA: TGTGCCTGGAGTGAACCCCTATCGGCGGGATGGAATTCACCCCTCCACTTT. Translation gives CAWSEPLSAGWNSPLHF.

This sequence joins TRBV2 and TRBJ1-2; possible D gene TRBD1, 6 bases. CDR3 length: 13 residues. Germline-derived CDR1 and CDR2 are SNHLY and FYNNEI. Between the trimmed V and J ends, which lost 1 base and 7 bases, there was a span of 10 bases. The CDR3 here is CASSEEQGSGYTF. The CDR3, as DNA: TGTGCCAGCAGTGAAGAACAGGGAAGTGGCTACACCTTC.

The chain uses TRBV15 and TRBJ2-1; TRBD2 matches 12 bases. The V segment lost 3 bases and the J segment 2 bases; nucleotides outside the gene matches: 5. Germline values: CDR1 LNHNV, CDR2 YYDKDF (reference sequence). CDR3 length equals 17 residues. CDR3 in DNA: TGTGCCACCAGCAGTAGCAGGACTAGCGGGACCTACAATGAGCAGTTCTTC. The encoded protein is CATSSSRTSGTYNEQFF. Full variable domain (rest looked up from reference TRBV15 and TRBJ2-1): DAMVIQNPRYQVTQFGKPVTLSCSQTLNHNVMYWYQQKSSQAPKLLFHYYDKDFNNEADTPDNFQSRRPNTSFCFLDIRSPGLGDTAMYLCATSSSRTSGTYNEQFFGPGTRLTVL.

The CDR3 coding sequence is TGCGCCAGCAGCCGAAGCCCCGACAGGCGTGATGAAAAACTGTTTTTT. It encodes CASSRSPDRRDEKLFF. The J gene is TRBJ1-4, the V gene TRBV5-1; D is possibly TRBD1 (6 bases). CDR3 length: 16 amino acids. The ends were cut back, 4 bases at V and 6 bases at J, with 19 bases in the middle. Germline lookup yields CDR1 SGHRS and CDR2 YFSETQ.